A single sample gave rise to the 29 T cell receptor beta chains below, sequenced in a study of regulatory T cells in long-lasting Graves disease. CDR3 regions were amplified by Arm-PCR using iRepertoire HTBI primers to build TCR beta libraries. A single record per CDR3 protein comes from TCRdb applying MiXCR to the multiplex PCR reads. Here the sample spans about 560,000 distinct CDR3 sequences, about 16% being singletons. Time point noted: newly diagnosed GD, antithyroid drugs for less than 3 months. RNA isolated from PBMCs was used to make the TCR library. The sample was also linked to a second study, of T cells in Graves' hyperthyroidism and ophthalmopathy.

The sample was peripheral blood mononuclear cells (PBMCs), taken at new diagnosis, from a patient treated with antithyroid drugs. The receptors come from a man aged 18 to 35 with Graves disease.

This clonotype was observed at least ten times. This sequence joins TRBV30 and TRBJ1-3; D is unresolved. Germline CDR1 reads GTSNPN; CDR2 reads SVGIG (reference sequence). CDR3 length: 12 residues. V lost 8 bases to trimming and J lost 7 bases, with 15 bases between them. The CDR3 is CAGGYDRNTIYF. DNA of the CDR3: TGTGCCGGAGGGTACGATCGTAACACCATATATTTT. Based on the CDR3 plus reference TRBV30 and TRBJ1-3, the full variable domain is SQTIHQWPATLVQPVGSPLSLECTVEGTSNPNLYWYRQAAGRGLQLLFYSVGIGQISSEVPQNLSASRPQDRQFILSSKKLLLSDSGFYLCAGGYDRNTIYFGEGSWLTVV.

At least ten counts were recorded for this clonotype. V gene TRBV2 combines with J gene TRBJ2-1; TRBD2 agrees at 12 bases. Germline V CDR1 and CDR2: SNHLY, FYNNEI. J gave up 8 bases and V 6 bases, and 8 bases lay outside the gene matches. The CDR3 totals 15 residues. CDR3 in amino acids: CASRMTSGRIYEQFF. In DNA, the CDR3 is TGTGCCAGCAGGATGACTAGCGGGAGAATTTATGAGCAGTTCTTC.

This clonotype was recorded at least ten times. V and J are TRBV20-1 and TRBJ2-5, with TRBD1 matching over 9 bases. This CDR3 region has 14 residues. CDR1 and CDR2 from the germline V gene are DFQATT and SNEGSKA (reference sequence). In DNA, the CDR3 is TGCAGAGGCCGGGACAGGGATTTACAAGAGACCCAGTACTTC. It is translated as CRGRDRDLQETQYF.

This clonotype was counted ten times or more. The rearrangement links TRBV28 to TRBJ2-4, with D tentatively TRBD1 (6 bases). Between the trimmed V and J ends, which lost 6 bases and 0 bases, there was a span of 18 bases. Germline V CDR1 and CDR2: MDHEN, SYDVKM. The CDR3 is 17 residues long. The CDR3 DNA reads TGTGCCAGCAGCTCCACACAGGGACCCCTAGCCAAAAACATTCAGTACTTC. Encoded protein: CASSSTQGPLAKNIQYF.

Comments on this clonotype: A read error may be the cause here, since a much bigger clone is one base away. V usage is TRBV7-9 and J usage is TRBJ2-1; no clear D. Per germline, CDR1 SEHNR and CDR2 FQNEAQ (reference sequence). This CDR3 has 15 amino acids. This CDR3 reads CASRPNGLDYNGQFF. The CDR3 region has the DNA TGTGCCAGCAGACCAAACGGGTTAGATTACAATGGGCAGTTCTTC. Full variable domain (missing parts from reference TRBV7-9 and TRBJ2-1): DTGVSQNPRHKITKRGQNVTFRCDPISEHNRLYWYRQTLGQGPEFLTYFQNEAQLEKSRLLSDRFSAERPKGSFSTLEIQRTEQGDSAMYLCASRPNGLDYNGQFFGPGTRLTVL.

The chain joins TRBV11-2 to TRBJ2-7, with 9 bases matching TRBD1. This CDR3 has 14 residues. Unmatched junction bases numbered 7, after V lost 4 bases and J lost 6 bases. Looked up from germline, CDR1 is SGHAT and CDR2 is FQNNGV. The CDR3 region has the DNA TGTGCCAGCAGCTGGCCGGGACAGGGTCCCGAGCAGTACTTC. The encoded protein is CASSWPGQGPEQYF.

This clonotype was detected ten times or more. This sequence joins TRBV2 and TRBJ1-1; no clear D. Germline values: CDR1 SNHLY, CDR2 FYNNEI. V was trimmed by 4 bases and J by 1 base, leaving 10 bases between them. The length of the CDR3 is 14 residues. In DNA form, the CDR3 reads TGTGCCAGCAGTGGTAGGTCAGAGAACACTGAAGCTTTCTTT. Residues: CASSGRSENTEAFF.

At least ten counts were recorded for this clonotype. This chain uses TRBV19 with TRBJ1-1; no clear D gene. The CDR3 is made up of 13 amino acids. The V gene's germline CDR1 is LNHDA and CDR2 SQIVND (reference sequence). Trimming took off 4 bases at V and 1 base at J, with 7 bases between the two ends. The CDR3 DNA sequence: TGTGCCAGTAGTAGTTGGGCGAACACTGAAGCTTTCTTT. Translation: CASSSWANTEAFF. Drawing the rest from reference TRBV19 and TRBJ1-1, the complete variable domain is DGGITQSPKYLFRKEGQNVTLSCEQNLNHDAMYWYRQDPGQGLRLIYYSQIVNDFQKGDIAEGYSVSREKKESFPLTVTSAQKNPTAFYLCASSSWANTEAFFGQGTRLTVV.

This clonotype was seen many times. This chain joins TRBV3-1 and TRBJ1-3; 7 bases line up with TRBD1. The V gene end was trimmed by 5 bases and the J gene end by 2 bases; junction bases not matched to a gene: 12. Germline CDR1 and CDR2: LGHDT and YNNKEL (reference sequence). The CDR3 extends over 17 amino acids. The CDR3 nucleotides are TGTGCCAGCAGCTTCTCCACCCAGGGGGGAGCTGGAAACACCATATATTTT. Its translation is CASSFSTQGGAGNTIYF.

This clonotype was seen ten or more times. The chain joins TRBV3-1 to TRBJ1-2, with D tentatively TRBD1 (5 bases). Between the trimmed V and J ends, which lost 0 bases and 7 bases, there was a span of 9 bases. The CDR3 contains 13 residues. CDR1 and CDR2 from the germline V gene are LGHDT and YNNKEL (reference sequence). CDR3 DNA: TGTGCCAGCAGCCAAGACACGAGGGGTGGCTACACCTTC. Translation gives CASSQDTRGGYTF.

This chain connects TRBV20-1 to TRBJ2-7; D may correspond to TRBD1 or TRBD2 (5 bases each). The CDR3 is made up of 13 amino acids. Germline V gene lookup returns CDR1 DFQATT and CDR2 SNEGSKA (reference sequence). The V end was cut by 3 bases, the J end by 4 bases, with 13 bases between. CDR3 amino acids: CSASQGRVYEQYF. The CDR3 DNA reads as TGCAGTGCTAGCCAGGGACGGGTTTACGAGCAGTACTTC.

This clonotype has more than one count but fewer than ten. This sequence joins TRBV10-1 and TRBJ2-7, with TRBD1 as a possible D gene (7 bases). Germline CDR1 and CDR2: WNHNN and SYGVQD (reference sequence). With 8 bases removed from V and 1 base from J, the gap between germline ends came to 21 bases. The CDR3 covers 16 residues. The CDR3, as DNA: TGCGCCAGCCAAATAGATTCGACAGGGACTTCCTACGAGCAGTACTTC. Its protein product is CASQIDSTGTSYEQYF.

This clonotype has a count of ten or more. The chain couples TRBV27 to TRBJ1-5, with a tentative D call TRBD1 (6 bases). Trimming removed 6 bases at V and 0 bases at J, with 21 bases between. This CDR3 has 18 residues. Per germline, CDR1 MNHEY and CDR2 SMNVEV (reference sequence). This CDR3 is CASSPRGTGHNSNQPQHF. The CDR3 bases are TGTGCCAGCAGCCCAAGGGGGACGGGTCACAATAGCAATCAGCCCCAGCATTTT.

This clonotype showed up many times. This rearrangement joins TRBV28 to TRBJ2-5, with D perhaps TRBD2 (7 bases). Between the trimmed V and J ends, which lost 2 bases and 4 bases, there was a span of 14 bases. The length of the CDR3 is 15 residues. Germline V CDR1 and CDR2: MDHEN, SYDVKM. The CDR3 coding sequence is TGTGCCAGCAGTTTAGGGGGGGCGGGTAGAGAGACCCAGTACTTC. This gives the protein CASSLGGAGRETQYF.

This clonotype was recorded a few times. V gene TRBV2 combines with J gene TRBJ1-1; D gene unclear. This CDR3 has 12 residues. Trimming removed 6 bases from V and 7 bases from J, with 12 bases in between. Germline CDR1 and CDR2: SNHLY and FYNNEI. The CDR3 DNA sequence: TGTGCCAGCAGGACGGAGTACTTTGAAGCTTTCTTT. As protein: CASRTEYFEAFF.

This chain connects TRBV30 to TRBJ2-3; weak D call: TRBD1 (6 bases). The J call may be wrong; the DNA end is better matched by TRBJ2-7. From germline, CDR1 is GTSNPN and CDR2 SVGIG (reference sequence). This CDR3 comprises 13 residues. The CDR3 sequence is CAWTQGNSYEQYF. The CDR3 coding sequence is TGTGCCTGGACACAGGGTAACTCCTACGAGCAGTACTTC.

This clonotype was detected many times. V usage is TRBV7-6 and J usage is TRBJ2-3; 8 nucleotides match TRBD1. The trim removed 5 bases at V and 5 bases at J, leaving 6 bases unmatched. The CDR3 runs 14 residues. Germline V gene sequence: CDR1 SGHVS, CDR2 FNYEAQ. The CDR3 DNA follows: TGTGCCAGCAGCCTACAGGGGGGAGAAGATACGCAGTATTTT. It specifies CASSLQGGEDTQYF.

The V gene is TRBV6-2 or TRBV6-3, the J gene TRBJ2-3; 14 bases match TRBD2. Germline values: CDR1 MNHEY, CDR2 SVGEGT. The CDR3 has 16 amino acids. The J segment lost 5 bases and the V segment lost 6 bases, leaving 7 bases of the junction unmatched. The CDR3 DNA sequence: TGTGCCAGCAGCTTCACCGGACTAGCGGGAGGAGATACGCAGTATTTT. It is translated as CASSFTGLAGGDTQYF.

In the case of this clonotype: A much larger clonotype is one base distant, so this may be a read error. The V and J genes are TRBV12-3 or TRBV12-4 and TRBJ2-7, with TRBD1 identical over 8 bases. There are 15 residues in the CDR3. Unmatched junction bases numbered 7, after V lost 3 bases and J lost 3 bases. Here the CDR3 reads CASSFGQGVSYEQYF. In nucleotides, the CDR3 is TGTGCCAGCAGTTTCGGACAGGGTGTTAGCTACGAGCAGTACTTC.

The J gene is TRBJ2-1, the V gene TRBV10-3; 11 bases map to TRBD2. CDR1 and CDR2 (germline): ENHRY, SYGVKD. The CDR3 runs 15 residues. J lost 5 bases, V lost 4 bases, and 4 bases had no gene match. The CDR3 DNA reads TGTGCCATCAGTGCGACTAGCGGGGTGAACAATGAGCAGTTCTTC. This encodes CAISATSGVNNEQFF.

Only a few counts were recorded for this clonotype. This chain joins TRBV7-3 and TRBJ2-1; the match to TRBD2 covers 12 bases. The end of the DNA fits TRBJ2-5 better, so the J call may be wrong. Germline loops: CDR1 SGHTA, CDR2 FQGTGA. This CDR3 has 15 residues. The CDR3 region has the DNA TGTGCCAGCAGCTTAGGACTAGCGGGATTAGAGACCCAGTACTTC. Translation: CASSLGLAGLETQYF.

V gene TRBV7-3 combines with J gene TRBJ2-3; TRBD2 agrees at 7 bases. V shed 5 bases, J shed 4 bases, and the junction held 3 bases outside the gene matches. The CDR3 sequence is 13 residues long. CDR1 is SGHTA, CDR2 FQGTGA, per germline. DNA for the CDR3: TGTGCCAGCAGCACCCGGGGGGCAGATACGCAGTATTTT. Translated, it gives CASSTRGADTQYF.

Ten or more counts support this clonotype. At one end the junction does not follow the germline gene, possibly because of a read error. The chain is built from TRBV2 and TRBJ1-6; 9 nucleotides align to TRBD1. Germline CDR1 SNHLY, CDR2 FYNNEI. The CDR3 runs 14 residues. CDR3 nucleotide sequence: TGCGCCAGCAGCTCACAGGGGGCGAACTCACCCCTCCACTTT. This translates into CASSSQGANSPLHF.

This clonotype showed up just a few times. The chain couples TRBV6-1 to TRBJ2-3, with unresolved D. Trimming pared 5 bases from V and 5 bases from J, leaving 8 bases between. Germline-derived CDR1 and CDR2 are MNHNS and SASEGT. The CDR3 totals 12 residues. The DNA of the CDR3 is TGTGCCAGCAGTAGTCTCGAAGATACGCAGTATTTT. Its protein product is CASSSLEDTQYF.

About this clonotype: This may be a read error: a much more frequent sequence differs by one nucleotide. This chain connects TRBV11-2 to TRBJ2-5; D unresolved. The germline gives CDR1 SGHAT, CDR2 FQNNGV. The CDR3 runs to 13 residues. This CDR3 reads CTSSLQVQETQYF. CDR3 DNA: TGTACCAGCAGCTTACAAGTACAAGAGACCCAGTACTTC. Together with reference TRBV11-2 and TRBJ2-5, the CDR3 gives the full variable domain: EAGVAQSPRYKIIEKRQSVAFWCNPISGHATLYWYQQILGQGPKLLIQFQNNGVVDDSQLPKDRFSAERLKGVDSTLKIQPAKLEDSAVYLCTSSLQVQETQYFGPGTRLLVL.

This clonotype was picked up many times. The J gene is TRBJ2-3, the V gene TRBV7-9; D is unclear. The V end was cut by 2 bases, the J end by 3 bases, with 9 bases between. Germline lookup yields CDR1 SEHNR and CDR2 FQNEAQ (reference sequence). The length of the CDR3 is 14 residues. The CDR3 spells CASSLISGTDTQYF. The DNA of the CDR3 is TGTGCCAGCAGCTTAATCTCCGGTACAGATACGCAGTATTTT.

Ten or more counts support this clonotype. The chain recombines TRBV6-1 with TRBJ1-1; 9 bases line up with TRBD1. CDR1 is MNHNS and CDR2 is SASEGT in the germline V gene. The junction had 7 bases not matched to a gene; V was cut back by 9 bases and J by 2 bases. The CDR3 loop spans 14 amino acids. CDR3 loop: CASARDRANTEAFF. CDR3 nucleotide sequence: TGTGCCAGTGCGAGGGACAGGGCAAACACTGAAGCTTTCTTT.

The CDR3 DNA sequence: TGTGCCAGCAGTTTACGGGGGGCAGAGCAAGAGACCCAGTACTTC. Translating gives CASSLRGAEQETQYF. The J gene is TRBJ2-5, the V gene TRBV12-3 or TRBV12-4; maybe TRBD2 (7 bases). There are 15 residues in the CDR3. The V and J ends lost 2 bases and 2 bases respectively, with 12 bases between them.

J is TRBJ2-3 and V is TRBV19; 7 positions agree with TRBD1. CDR3 length: 15 amino acids. The germline V gene encodes CDR1 LNHDA and CDR2 SQIVND (reference sequence). The ends lost 4 bases at V and 5 bases at J; junction bases unmatched: 9. The CDR3 here is CASSTGTAHRDTQYF. The CDR3 bases are TGTGCCAGTAGTACCGGGACAGCCCACAGAGATACGCAGTATTTT.